This section outlines one T cell receptor (beta chain) sequence together with its context. This entry is derived from a study of cytomegalovirus exposure and HLA in healthy donors. Germline V gene data show CDR1 as LNHDA and CDR2 as SQIVND (reference sequence). The CDR3 has 13 residues. V dropped 5 bases and J dropped 9; count of bases not matched to a gene: 8. The study ran its PCR with 60 Vbeta and 13 Jbeta primers. This table comes from immunoSEQ multiplex PCR, and its TCRdb copy is limited to in-frame clones, with some not included. The data contain roughly 110,000 clones, 71% of them singletons. The chain uses TRBV19 and TRBJ2-5; 8 bases align to TRBD1. Sequenced: PBMCs. This sequence was found in a female donor in good health and CMV-seronegative. The CDR3 protein is CASSSQTGAAQYF. CDR3 coding DNA: TGTGCCAGTAGTTCCCAGACAGGGGCGGCCCAGTACTTC.